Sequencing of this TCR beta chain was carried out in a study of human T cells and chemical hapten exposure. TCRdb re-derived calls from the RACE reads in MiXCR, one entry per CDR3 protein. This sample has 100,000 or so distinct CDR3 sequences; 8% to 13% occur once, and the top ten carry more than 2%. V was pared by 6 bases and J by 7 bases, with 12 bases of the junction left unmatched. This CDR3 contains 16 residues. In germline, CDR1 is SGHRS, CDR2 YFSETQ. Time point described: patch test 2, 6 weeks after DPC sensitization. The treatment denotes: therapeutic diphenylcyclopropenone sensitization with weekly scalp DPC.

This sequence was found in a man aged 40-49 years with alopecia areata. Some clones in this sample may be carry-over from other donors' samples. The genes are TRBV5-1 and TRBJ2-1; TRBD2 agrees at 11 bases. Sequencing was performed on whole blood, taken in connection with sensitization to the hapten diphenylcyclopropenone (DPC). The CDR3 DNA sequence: TGCGCCAGCAAAACCGAAACTAGCGGGAGTGGGAATGAGCAGTTCTTC. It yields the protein CASKTETSGSGNEQFF. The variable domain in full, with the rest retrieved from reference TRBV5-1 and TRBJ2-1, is KAGVTQTPRYLIKTRGQQVTLSCSPISGHRSVSWYQQTPGQGLQFLFEYFSETQRNKGNFPGRFSGRQFSNSRSEMNVSTLELGDSALYLCASKTETSGSGNEQFFGPGTRLTVL.